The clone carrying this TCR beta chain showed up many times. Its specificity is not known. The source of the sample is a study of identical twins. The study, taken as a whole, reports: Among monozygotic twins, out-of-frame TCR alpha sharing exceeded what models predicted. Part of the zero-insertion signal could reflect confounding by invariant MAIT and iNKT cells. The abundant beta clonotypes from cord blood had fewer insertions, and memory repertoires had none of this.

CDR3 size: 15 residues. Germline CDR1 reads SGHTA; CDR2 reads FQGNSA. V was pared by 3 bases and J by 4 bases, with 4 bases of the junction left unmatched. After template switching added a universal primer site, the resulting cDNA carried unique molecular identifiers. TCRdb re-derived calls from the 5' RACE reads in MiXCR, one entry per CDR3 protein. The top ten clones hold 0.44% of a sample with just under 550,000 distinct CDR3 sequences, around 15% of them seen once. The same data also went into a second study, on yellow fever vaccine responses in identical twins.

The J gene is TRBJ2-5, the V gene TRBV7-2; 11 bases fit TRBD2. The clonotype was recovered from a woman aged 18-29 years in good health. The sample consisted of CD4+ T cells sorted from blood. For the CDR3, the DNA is TGTGCCAGCAGCTTTACCGGGACTAGCGGAGAGACCCAGTACTTC. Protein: CASSFTGTSGETQYF.